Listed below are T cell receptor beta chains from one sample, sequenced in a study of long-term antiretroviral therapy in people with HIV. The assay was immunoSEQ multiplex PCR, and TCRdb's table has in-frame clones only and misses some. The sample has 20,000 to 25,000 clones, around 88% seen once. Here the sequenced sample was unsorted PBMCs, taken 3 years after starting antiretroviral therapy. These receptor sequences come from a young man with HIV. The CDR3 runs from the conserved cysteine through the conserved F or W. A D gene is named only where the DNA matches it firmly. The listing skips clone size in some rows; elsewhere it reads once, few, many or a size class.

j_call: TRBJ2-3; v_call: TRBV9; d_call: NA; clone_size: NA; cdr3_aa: CASSVSSGTDTQYF; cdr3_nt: TGTGCCAGCAGCGTCTCTAGCGGCACAGATACGCAGTATTTT
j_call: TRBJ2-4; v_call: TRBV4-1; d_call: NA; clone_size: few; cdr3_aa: CASSQHVWPHTQNIQYF; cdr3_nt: TGCGCCAGCAGCCAACACGTGTGGCCACATACCCAAAACATTCAGTACTTC
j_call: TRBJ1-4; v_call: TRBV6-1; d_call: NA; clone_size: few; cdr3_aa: CASSADRGSSEKLFF; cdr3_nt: TGTGCCAGCAGTGCGGACCGGGGGTCCTCTGAAAAACTGTTTTTT
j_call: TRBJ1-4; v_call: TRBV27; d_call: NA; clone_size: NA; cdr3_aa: CASSPRGRDEKLFF; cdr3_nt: TGTGCCAGCAGCCCGAGGGGCAGGGATGAAAAACTGTTTTTT
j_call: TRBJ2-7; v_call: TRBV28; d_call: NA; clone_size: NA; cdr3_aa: CASSPPGPGETYEQYF; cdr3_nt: TGTGCCAGCAGTCCGCCTGGTCCGGGGGAGACCTACGAGCAGTACTTC
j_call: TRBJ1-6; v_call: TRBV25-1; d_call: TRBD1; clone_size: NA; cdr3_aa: CASRTGTGSPLHF; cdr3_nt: TGTGCCAGCCGGACAGGGACGGGTTCACCCCTCCACTTT
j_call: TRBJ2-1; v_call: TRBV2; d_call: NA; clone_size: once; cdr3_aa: CASRGVRVEQFF; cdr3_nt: TGTGCCAGCAGAGGGGTCAGAGTTGAGCAGTTCTTC
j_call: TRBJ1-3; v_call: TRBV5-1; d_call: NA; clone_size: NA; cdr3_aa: CASSLAGGTGNTIYF; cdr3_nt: TGCGCCAGCAGCTTGGCGGGGGGAACTGGAAACACCATATATTTT
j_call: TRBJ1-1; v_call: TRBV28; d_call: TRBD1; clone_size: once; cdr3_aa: CASSLSDRGAFF; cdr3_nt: TGTGCCAGCAGTTTAAGTGACAGGGGAGCTTTCTTT
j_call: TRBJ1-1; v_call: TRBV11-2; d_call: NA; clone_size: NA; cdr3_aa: CASSRALTEAFF; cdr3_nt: TGTGCCAGCAGCAGGGCCCTCACTGAAGCTTTCTTT
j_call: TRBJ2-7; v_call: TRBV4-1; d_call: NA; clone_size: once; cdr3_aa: CASSRSPDGTYEQYF; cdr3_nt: TGCGCCAGCAGCCGAAGCCCGGACGGGACCTACGAGCAGTACTTC
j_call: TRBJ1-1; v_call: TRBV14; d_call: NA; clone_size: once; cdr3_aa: CASSDFRDIGFDTEAFF; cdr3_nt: TGTGCCAGCAGCGATTTCCGGGACATAGGATTTGACACTGAAGCTTTCTTT
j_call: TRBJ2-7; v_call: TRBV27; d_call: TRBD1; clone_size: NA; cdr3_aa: CASSSGTGDLYEQYF; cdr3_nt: TGTGCCAGCAGTTCTGGGACAGGGGACCTCTACGAGCAGTACTTC
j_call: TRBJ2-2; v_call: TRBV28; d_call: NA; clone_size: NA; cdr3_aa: CASSRDLTGELFF; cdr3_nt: TGTGCCAGCAGTAGGGACTTGACCGGGGAGCTGTTTTTT
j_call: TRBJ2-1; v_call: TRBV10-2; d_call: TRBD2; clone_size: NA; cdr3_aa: CASTILLAGPYNEQFF; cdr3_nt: TGCGCCAGCACCATTCTACTAGCGGGACCCTACAATGAGCAGTTCTTC
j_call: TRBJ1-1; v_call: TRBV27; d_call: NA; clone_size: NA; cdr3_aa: CASSRWAGMNTEAFF; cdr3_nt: TGTGCCAGCAGTCGGTGGGCGGGGATGAACACTGAAGCTTTCTTT
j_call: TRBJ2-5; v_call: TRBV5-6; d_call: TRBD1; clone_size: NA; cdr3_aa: CASSPWTGETQYF; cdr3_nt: TGTGCCAGCAGCCCGTGGACAGGGGAGACCCAGTACTTC
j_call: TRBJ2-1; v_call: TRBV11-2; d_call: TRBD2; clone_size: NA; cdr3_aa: CASSSSSGKNNEQFF; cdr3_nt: TGTGCCAGCAGCTCTTCTAGCGGAAAAAACAATGAGCAGTTCTTC
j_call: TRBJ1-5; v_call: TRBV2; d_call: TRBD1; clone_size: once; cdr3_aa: CASNGQGGDQPQHF; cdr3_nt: TGTGCCAGCAACGGACAGGGTGGGGATCAGCCCCAGCATTTT
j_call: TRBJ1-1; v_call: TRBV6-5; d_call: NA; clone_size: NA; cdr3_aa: CASSKAAVNTEAFF; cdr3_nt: TGTGCCAGCAGTAAAGCAGCAGTGAACACTGAAGCTTTCTTT
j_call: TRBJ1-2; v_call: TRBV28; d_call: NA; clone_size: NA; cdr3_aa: CASKREQLVYGYTF; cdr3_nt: TGTGCCAGCAAACGGGAACAACTTGTCTATGGCTACACCTTC
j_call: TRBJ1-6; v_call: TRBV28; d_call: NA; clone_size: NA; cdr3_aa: CASSSSTGWPWSPLHF; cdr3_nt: TGTGCCAGCAGTTCCTCTACAGGGTGGCCATGGTCACCCCTCCACTTT
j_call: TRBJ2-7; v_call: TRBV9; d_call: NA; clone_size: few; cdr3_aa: CASSVGQSYEQYF; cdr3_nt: TGTGCCAGCAGCGTTGGGCAGTCCTACGAGCAGTACTTC
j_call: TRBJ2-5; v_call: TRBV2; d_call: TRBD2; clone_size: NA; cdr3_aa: CASSGTSGAQETQYF; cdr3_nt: TGTGCCAGCAGCGGAACTAGCGGGGCCCAAGAGACCCAGTACTTC
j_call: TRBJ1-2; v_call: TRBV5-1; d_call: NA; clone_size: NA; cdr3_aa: CASTGGGSNYGYTF; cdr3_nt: TGCGCCAGCACTGGGGGGGGCTCTAACTATGGCTACACCTTC
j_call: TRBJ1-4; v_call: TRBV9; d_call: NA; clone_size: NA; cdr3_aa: CASSVSGDINEKLFF; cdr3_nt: TGTGCCAGCAGCGTCAGTGGTGATATCAATGAAAAACTGTTTTTT
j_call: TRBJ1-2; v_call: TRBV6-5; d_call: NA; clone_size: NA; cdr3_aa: CASSYAAGAGYTF; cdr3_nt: TGTGCCAGCAGTTACGCGGCAGGGGCTGGCTACACCTTC
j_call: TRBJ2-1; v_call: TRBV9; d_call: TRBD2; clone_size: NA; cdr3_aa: CASSDSTSGGSDEQFF; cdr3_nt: TGTGCCAGCAGCGACTCGACTAGCGGGGGGTCCGATGAGCAGTTCTTC
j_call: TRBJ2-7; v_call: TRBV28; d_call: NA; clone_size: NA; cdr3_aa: CASSFSGSVYF; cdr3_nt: TGTGCCAGCAGTTTTTCAGGGAGCGTATACTTC
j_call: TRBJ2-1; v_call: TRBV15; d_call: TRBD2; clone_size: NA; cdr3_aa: CATSRESSGLYNEQFF; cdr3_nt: TGTGCCACCAGCAGAGAATCTAGCGGGCTTTACAATGAGCAGTTCTTC
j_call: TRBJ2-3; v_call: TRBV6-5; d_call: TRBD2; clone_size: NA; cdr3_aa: CASSYRGRGGPDTQYF; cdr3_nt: TGTGCCAGCAGTTACCGGGGGCGGGGGGGCCCAGATACGCAGTATTTT
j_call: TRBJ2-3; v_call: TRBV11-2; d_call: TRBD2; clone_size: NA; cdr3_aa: CASSSSLAGGTDTQYF; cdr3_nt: TGTGCCAGCAGCTCGAGCTTGGCGGGGGGCACAGATACGCAGTATTTT
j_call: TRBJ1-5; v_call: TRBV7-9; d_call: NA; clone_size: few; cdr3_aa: CASSLWAGRDQPQHF; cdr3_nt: TGTGCCAGCAGCTTATGGGCTGGACGGGATCAGCCCCAGCATTTT
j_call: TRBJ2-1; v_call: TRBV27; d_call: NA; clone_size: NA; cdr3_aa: CASSFRSRSVDEQFF; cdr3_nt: TGTGCCAGCAGTTTCCGGAGTAGGTCTGTGGATGAGCAGTTCTTC
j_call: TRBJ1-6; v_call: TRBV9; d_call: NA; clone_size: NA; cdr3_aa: CASSEGSPSYNSPLHF; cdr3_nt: TGTGCCAGCAGCGAGGGGAGTCCCTCCTATAATTCACCCCTCCACTTT
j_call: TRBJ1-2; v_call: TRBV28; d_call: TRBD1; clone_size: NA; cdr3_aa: CASSLWQGADGYTF; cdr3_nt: TGTGCCAGCAGTTTATGGCAGGGGGCGGACGGCTACACCTTC
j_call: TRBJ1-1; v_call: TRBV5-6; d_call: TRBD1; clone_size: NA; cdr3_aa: CASSFLQGEMNTEAFF; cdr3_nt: TGTGCCAGCAGCTTCCTGCAGGGGGAGATGAACACTGAAGCTTTCTTT
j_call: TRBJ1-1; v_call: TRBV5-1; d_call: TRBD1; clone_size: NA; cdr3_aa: CASSSGTAMNTEAFF; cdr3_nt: TGCGCCAGCAGCTCAGGGACAGCTATGAACACTGAAGCTTTCTTT
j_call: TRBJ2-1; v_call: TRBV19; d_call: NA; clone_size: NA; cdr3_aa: CASSNGAGVVNEQFF; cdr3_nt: TGTGCCAGTAGTAATGGGGCCGGGGTTGTCAATGAGCAGTTCTTC
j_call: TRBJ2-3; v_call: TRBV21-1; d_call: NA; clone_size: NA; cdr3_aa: CASSNVQKGAGDTQYF; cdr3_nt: TGTGCCAGCAGCAACGTCCAGAAGGGGGCCGGAGATACGCAGTATTTT
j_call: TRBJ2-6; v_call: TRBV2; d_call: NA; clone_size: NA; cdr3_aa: CASSVESGANVLTF; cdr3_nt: TGTGCCAGCAGCGTAGAATCTGGGGCCAACGTCCTGACTTTC
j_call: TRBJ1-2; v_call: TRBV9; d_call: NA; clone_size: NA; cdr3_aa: CASSVGSNYGYTF; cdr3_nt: TGTGCCAGCAGCGTAGGCAGTAACTATGGCTACACCTTC